These 16 T cell receptor beta chains came from one sample sequenced in a study of shared clonotypes between healthy human individuals. Only in-frame clones appear in the TCRdb table, and some are missing; sequencing was by immunoSEQ multiplex PCR. The top ten hold around 1% of the sample, which has about 2 million clones, about 95% seen once. CD8 cells regarded as naive lacked CD45RO, were positively chosen for CCR7, and omitted terminally differentiated effector memory CD45RA+ cells. The sample was naive CD8+ T cells sorted from blood. These receptors were obtained from a man aged 18 to 30 in good health.

This chain uses TRBV28 with TRBJ2-7; D is possibly TRBD1 or TRBD2 (5 bases each). The germline V and J ends were trimmed by 4 bases and 2 bases, with 12 bases remaining between them. This CDR3 comprises 14 residues. The germline CDR1 and CDR2 sequences are MDHEN and SYDVKM. CDR3 sequence (DNA): TGTGCCAGCAGTTCCTGGGGGTATACCTACGAGCAGTACTTC. Translation gives CASSSWGYTYEQYF.

The gene calls are TRBV6-1 and TRBJ2-7; possible D gene TRBD1, 6 bases. V lost 4 bases and J lost 2, with 18 bases in between. This CDR3 comprises 16 residues. Germline V gene data show CDR1 as MNHNS and CDR2 as SASEGT. The CDR3 loop is CASSGQTGTLTYEQYF. The CDR3 DNA reads TGTGCCAGCAGTGGACAAACCGGGACACTCACCTACGAGCAGTACTTC.

The chain's CDR3 is CASGGTDYNSPLHF. As DNA, the CDR3 is TGTGCCAGCGGGGGGACCGACTATAATTCACCCCTCCACTTT. This chain joins TRBV25-1 and TRBJ1-6, with TRBD1 as a possible D gene (5 bases). The ends were cut back, 8 bases at V and 3 bases at J, with 11 bases in the middle. This CDR3 is built from 14 residues. CDR1 is MGHDK and CDR2 is SYGVNS in the germline V gene.

The chain carries TRBV19 and TRBJ2-1; 7 bases are a match to TRBD2. The V gene's germline CDR1 is LNHDA and CDR2 SQIVND (reference sequence). The ends lost 5 bases at V and 0 bases at J; junction bases unmatched: 7. The CDR3 has 16 amino acids. The CDR3 region has the DNA TGTGCCAGTAGTGCGTCGCGGGGGTTCTCCTACAATGAGCAGTTCTTC. Its translation: CASSASRGFSYNEQFF.

This rearrangement joins TRBV7-2 to TRBJ2-1; D gene ambiguous. The CDR3 spans 16 residues. With 2 bases removed from V and 7 bases from J, the gap between germline ends came to 18 bases. CDR1 SGHTA and CDR2 FQGNSA come from the germline V gene. CDR3 sequence: CASSLSLGAPNNEQFF. The DNA for the CDR3 is TGTGCCAGCAGCTTAAGTTTAGGAGCCCCCAATAATGAGCAGTTCTTC.

This clone was found a few times. The CDR3: CASSSRDGPNYGYTF. Here the CDR3 DNA reads TGTGCCAGCAGTTCTCGGGACGGTCCTAACTATGGCTACACCTTC. The V gene is TRBV6-6, the J gene TRBJ1-2; the D gene is possibly TRBD1 (5 bases). V lost 4 bases and J 0 bases, leaving 12 bases between the germline ends. Germline V gene data show CDR1 as MNHNY and CDR2 as SVGAGI (reference sequence). The length of the CDR3 is 15 residues.

The J gene is TRBJ2-7, the V gene TRBV27; D gene ambiguous. The V end was cut by 3 bases, the J end by 7 bases, with 16 bases between. Per germline, CDR1 MNHEY and CDR2 SMNVEV (reference sequence). This CDR3 has 14 amino acids. The CDR3 loop is CASSFNPESQEQYF. CDR3 sequence (DNA): TGTGCCAGCAGTTTTAACCCCGAATCACAAGAGCAGTACTTC.

In regard to this clone: The sample has other DNA sequences that encode this CDR3 too. The rearrangement links TRBV27 to TRBJ2-7; 7 nucleotides line up with TRBD2. V was pared by 0 bases and J by 6 bases, with 2 bases of the junction left unmatched. Germline CDR1 reads MNHEY; CDR2 reads SMNVEV (reference sequence). The CDR3 runs 13 residues. CDR3 protein: CASSLSRGGEQYF. The CDR3 coding sequence is TGTGCCAGCAGTTTATCACGCGGGGGCGAGCAGTACTTC.

This chain joins TRBV5-1 and TRBJ2-7; D possibly uses TRBD1 or TRBD2 (5 bases each). V shed 0 bases and J shed 0 bases, with 10 bases lying between them. The CDR3 length is 15 residues. CDR1 is SGHRS and CDR2 is YFSETQ in the germline V gene. The CDR3 region is CASSLDWDASYEQYF. For the CDR3, the DNA is TGCGCCAGCAGCTTGGATTGGGACGCCTCCTACGAGCAGTACTTC.

The rearrangement joins TRBV5-4 to TRBJ2-7; the match to TRBD1 covers 7 bases. The germline CDR1 and CDR2 sequences are SGHNT and YYREEE (reference sequence). This CDR3 has 14 residues. Unmatched junction bases numbered 8, after V lost 3 bases and J lost 5 bases. In DNA, the CDR3 is TGTGCCAGCAGCTCCCGACAGGGAAATCACGAGCAGTACTTC. This translates into CASSSRQGNHEQYF.

This chain links TRBV7-8 with TRBJ2-7; a possible D gene is TRBD1 (6 bases). CDR3 length: 18 amino acids. From germline, CDR1 is SGHVS and CDR2 FQNEAQ. The ends were cut back, 5 bases at V and 3 bases at J, with 26 bases in the middle. The CDR3 DNA reads as TGTGCCAGCAGCCTCGGCAGACGAACAGGGTTTTCGTTCTACGAGCAGTACTTC. Residues: CASSLGRRTGFSFYEQYF.

This CDR3 is CASSSKWGFEEKLFF. DNA of the CDR3: TGTGCCAGCAGCTCAAAGTGGGGTTTTGAAGAAAAACTGTTTTTT. The rearrangement links TRBV11-2 to TRBJ1-4, with D uncertain. Trimming took off 4 bases at V and 8 bases at J, with 17 bases between the two ends. This CDR3 region has 15 residues. The germline gives CDR1 SGHAT, CDR2 FQNNGV.

The chain joins TRBV27 to TRBJ1-1, with TRBD1 matching 9 bases. With 4 bases clipped from V and 4 bases from J, the junction kept 7 bases outside the gene matches. This CDR3 region has 15 residues. CDR1 MNHEY and CDR2 SMNVEV come from the germline V gene (reference sequence). The CDR3 nucleotides read TGTGCCAGCAGTTGGACAGGGGTGGGTATCACTGAAGCTTTCTTT. It is translated as CASSWTGVGITEAFF.

V usage is TRBV13 and J usage is TRBJ1-1; possibly TRBD1 for D (5 bases). Per the germline V gene, CDR1 is PRHDT and CDR2 is FYEKMQ (reference sequence). V lost 7 bases and J lost 1, with 10 bases in between. CDR3 length equals 13 residues. CDR3 DNA: TGTGCCAGCAAGGACACCGGGAACACTGAAGCTTTCTTT. Its translation is CASKDTGNTEAFF.

The V call is TRBV9, the J call TRBJ2-7; 9 bases map to TRBD1. With V trimmed by 2 bases and J by 6 bases, 9 bases remained unmatched. Germline CDR1 SGDLS, CDR2 YYNGEE. This CDR3 has 15 residues. CDR3 protein: CASSVSGTGFGEQYF. CDR3 nucleotide sequence: TGTGCCAGCAGCGTCTCCGGGACAGGGTTCGGCGAGCAGTACTTC.

In nucleotides, the CDR3 is TGTGCCAGCAGTGAAAGAACAGGGGTTAACACTGAAGCTTTCTTT. Protein: CASSERTGVNTEAFF. The V call is TRBV6-1, the J call TRBJ1-1; 7 bases line up with TRBD1. The CDR3 sequence is 15 residues long. Trimming removed 2 bases from V and 2 bases from J; junction bases left unmatched: 5. CDR1 is MNHNS, CDR2 SASEGT, per germline.